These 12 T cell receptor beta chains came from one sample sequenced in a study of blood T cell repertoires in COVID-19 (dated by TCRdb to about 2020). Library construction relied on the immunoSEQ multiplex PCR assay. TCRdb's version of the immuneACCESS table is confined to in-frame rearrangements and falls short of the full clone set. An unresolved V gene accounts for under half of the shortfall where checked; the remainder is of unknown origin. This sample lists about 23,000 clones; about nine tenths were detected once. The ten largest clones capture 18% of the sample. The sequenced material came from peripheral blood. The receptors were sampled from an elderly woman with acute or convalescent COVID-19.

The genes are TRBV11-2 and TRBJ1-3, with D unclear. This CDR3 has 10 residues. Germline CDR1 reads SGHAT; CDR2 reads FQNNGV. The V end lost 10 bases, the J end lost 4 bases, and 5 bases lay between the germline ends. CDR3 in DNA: TGTGCCACCGGGGGAAACACCATATATTTT. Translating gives CATGGNTIYF.

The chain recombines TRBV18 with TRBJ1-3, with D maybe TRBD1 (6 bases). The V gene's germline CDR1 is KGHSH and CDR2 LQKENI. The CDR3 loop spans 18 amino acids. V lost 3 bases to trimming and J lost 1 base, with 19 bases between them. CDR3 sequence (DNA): TGTGCCAGCTCACCGACCAGGGGACCGTCGTCTTCTGGAAACACCATATATTTT. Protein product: CASSPTRGPSSSGNTIYF.

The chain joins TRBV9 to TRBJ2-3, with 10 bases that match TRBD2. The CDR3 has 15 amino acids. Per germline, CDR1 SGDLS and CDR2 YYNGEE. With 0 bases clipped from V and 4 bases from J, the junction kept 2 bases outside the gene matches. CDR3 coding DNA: TGTGCCAGCAGCGTAGCTAGCGGGGGCGCAGATACGCAGTATTTT. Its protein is CASSVASGGADTQYF.

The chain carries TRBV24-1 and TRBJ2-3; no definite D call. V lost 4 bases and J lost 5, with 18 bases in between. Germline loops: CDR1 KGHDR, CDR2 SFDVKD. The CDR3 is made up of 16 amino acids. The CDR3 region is CATSDSLGPIKDTQYF. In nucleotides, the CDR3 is TGTGCCACCAGTGACTCCCTAGGCCCCATCAAAGATACGCAGTATTTT.

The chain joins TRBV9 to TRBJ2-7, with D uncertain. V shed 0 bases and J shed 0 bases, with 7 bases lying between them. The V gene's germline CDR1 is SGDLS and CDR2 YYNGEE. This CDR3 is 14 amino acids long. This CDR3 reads CASSVGQASYEQYF. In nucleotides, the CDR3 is TGTGCCAGCAGCGTAGGGCAGGCCTCCTACGAGCAGTACTTC.

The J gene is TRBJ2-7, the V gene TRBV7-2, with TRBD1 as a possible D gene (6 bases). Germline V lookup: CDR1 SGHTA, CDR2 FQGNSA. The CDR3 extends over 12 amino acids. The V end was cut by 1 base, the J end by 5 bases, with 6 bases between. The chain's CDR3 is CASSLDRDEQYF. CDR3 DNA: TGTGCCAGCAGCTTAGACAGGGACGAGCAGTACTTC.

The CDR3 nucleotides read TGCGCCAGCAGCTTGGGACTAGCGGGAGTCGATGAGCAGTTCTTC. It specifies CASSLGLAGVDEQFF. The rearrangement uses TRBV5-1 and TRBJ2-1; 12 nucleotides match TRBD2. The V gene end was trimmed by 0 bases and the J gene end by 8 bases; junction bases not matched to a gene: 3. Per the germline V gene, CDR1 is SGHRS and CDR2 is YFSETQ. The CDR3 spans 15 residues.

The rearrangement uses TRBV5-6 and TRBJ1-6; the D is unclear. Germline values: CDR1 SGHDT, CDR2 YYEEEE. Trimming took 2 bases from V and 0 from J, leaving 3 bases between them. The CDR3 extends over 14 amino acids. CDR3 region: CASSFSSYNSPLHF. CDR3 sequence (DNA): TGTGCCAGCAGCTTCAGCTCCTATAATTCACCCCTCCACTTT.

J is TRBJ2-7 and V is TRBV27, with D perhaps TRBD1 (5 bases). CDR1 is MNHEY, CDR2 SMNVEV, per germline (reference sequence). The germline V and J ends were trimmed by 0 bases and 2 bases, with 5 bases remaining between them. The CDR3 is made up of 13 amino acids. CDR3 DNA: TGTGCCAGCAGTTTATCACAGGCCTACGAGCAGTACTTC. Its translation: CASSLSQAYEQYF.

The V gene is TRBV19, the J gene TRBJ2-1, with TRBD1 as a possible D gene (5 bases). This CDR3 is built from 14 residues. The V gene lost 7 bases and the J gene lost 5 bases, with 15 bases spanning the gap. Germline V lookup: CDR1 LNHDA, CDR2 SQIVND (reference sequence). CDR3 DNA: TGTGCCAGTACCCTTTGGGGCAGAAACAATGAGCAGTTCTTC. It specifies CASTLWGRNNEQFF. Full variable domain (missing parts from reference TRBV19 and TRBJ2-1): DGGITQSPKYLFRKEGQNVTLSCEQNLNHDAMYWYRQDPGQGLRLIYYSQIVNDFQKGDIAEGYSVSREKKESFPLTVTSAQKNPTAFYLCASTLWGRNNEQFFGPGTRLTVL.

The CDR3 DNA reads TGCAGCGTTGGACAGGGTAGGACTGAAGCTTTCTTT. Translated, it gives CSVGQGRTEAFF. The chain has TRBV29-1 and TRBJ1-1; TRBD1 agrees at 7 bases. J gave up 5 bases and V 4 bases, and 4 bases lay outside the gene matches. This CDR3 has 12 residues. CDR1 is SQVTM and CDR2 is ANQGSEA in the germline V gene. The full variable domain, completed using reference TRBV29-1 and TRBJ1-1, is SAVISQKPSRDICQRGTSLTIQCQVDSQVTMMFWYRQQPGQSLTLIATANQGSEATYESGFVIDKFPISRPNLTFSTLTVSNMSPEDSSIYLCSVGQGRTEAFFGQGTRLTVV.

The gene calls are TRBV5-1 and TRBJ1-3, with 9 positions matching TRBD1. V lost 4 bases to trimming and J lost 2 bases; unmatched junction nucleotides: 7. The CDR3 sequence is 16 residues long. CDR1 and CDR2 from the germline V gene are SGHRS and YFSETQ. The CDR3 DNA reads TGCGCCAGCAGCGGTACGGGACAGGGTGCTGGAAACACCATATATTTT. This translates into CASSGTGQGAGNTIYF.